A single sample is the source of the 25 T cell receptor beta chains below, sequenced in a study of molecular identifiers for immune sequencing clone quantification. TCRdb re-called the PCR reads through MiXCR, storing one row per CDR3 protein. The sample lists under 350,000 distinct CDR3 sequences; 24% were seen once. Sequenced input: naive CD8+ T cells from blood, with Jurkat cell RNA spiked in. Specified subset: FACS-sorted CD8+CD4-CCR7+CD45RA+ naive T cells. The source is a human donor in good health. Some libraries in this study had Jurkat cell RNA spiked in.

This clonotype was recorded many times. V and J are TRBV6-5 and TRBJ2-2; a weak D match, TRBD2 (6 bases). The germline CDR1 and CDR2 sequences are MNHEY and SVGAGI. Trimming shortened V by 2 bases and J by 1 base, and 11 bases separated the two germline ends. This CDR3 has 16 amino acids. The CDR3 is CASSYGGLRNTGELFF. The CDR3 DNA sequence: TGTGCCAGCAGTTACGGGGGGTTACGGAACACCGGGGAGCTGTTTTTT.

Only a few counts were recorded for this clonotype. V and J are TRBV4-1 and TRBJ1-1; a weak D match, TRBD1 (5 bases). From germline, CDR1 is MGHRA and CDR2 YSYEKL. The CDR3 is 12 residues long. Deletions cut 4 bases from V and 7 bases from J, with 10 bases between. The CDR3 reads CASSPAGVEAFF. CDR3 sequence (DNA): TGCGCCAGCAGCCCTGCGGGGGTTGAAGCTTTCTTT.

This clonotype was seen more than once but under ten times. This rearrangement joins TRBV11-3 to TRBJ1-1, with D possibly matching TRBD1 (6 bases). Germline CDR1 reads SGHNT; CDR2 reads YENEEA. Between the trimmed V and J ends, which lost 5 bases and 0 bases, there was a span of 16 bases. This CDR3 contains 16 residues. This chain's CDR3 is CASSPSRTELNTEAFF. The CDR3 nucleotides read TGTGCCAGCAGCCCCTCCCGGACAGAGTTGAACACTGAAGCTTTCTTT.

The rearrangement links TRBV7-6 to TRBJ1-5, with 9 nucleotides matching TRBD1. The germline gives CDR1 SGHVS, CDR2 FNYEAQ. This CDR3 is 15 amino acids long. V was pared by 4 bases and J by 5 bases, with 6 bases of the junction left unmatched. CDR3 in amino acids: CASSYWDRDDQPQHF. The CDR3 coding sequence is TGTGCCAGCAGCTATTGGGACAGGGACGATCAGCCCCAGCATTTT.

About this clonotype itself: A read error may be the cause here, since a much bigger clone is one base away. CDR3 in amino acids: CASSLAQQGTQYF. CDR3 sequence (DNA): TGTGCCAGCAGCTTAGCTCAGCAAGGGACCCAGTACTTC. The genes are TRBV11-2 and TRBJ2-5; D not certain. Germline V gene lookup returns CDR1 SGHAT and CDR2 FQNNGV. The CDR3 spans 13 residues.

This clonotype has just a few counts. The chain has TRBV9 and TRBJ1-1; TRBD1 aligns across 7 bases. This CDR3 comprises 13 residues. The V gene's germline CDR1 is SGDLS and CDR2 YYNGEE. V was clipped by 4 bases and J by 8 bases; unmatched bases: 8. The CDR3 coding sequence is TGTGCCAGCAGCTCAGGGGGGTTTTCGGAAGCTTTCTTT. Its protein product is CASSSGGFSEAFF.

This clonotype was picked up many times. The chain couples TRBV2 to TRBJ2-1; TRBD2 aligns across 8 bases. Germline assignment: CDR1 SNHLY and CDR2 FYNNEI. Trimming removed 1 base from V and 5 bases from J; junction bases left unmatched: 10. The CDR3 sequence is 17 residues long. Here the CDR3 reads CASSEGAIGGGHNEQFF. CDR3 DNA: TGTGCCAGCAGTGAAGGGGCCATTGGCGGGGGGCACAATGAGCAGTTCTTC.

Details on this clonotype: Given a much more abundant clone one base away, this may be a read error. The chain couples TRBV12-3 or TRBV12-4 to TRBJ2-7; D is unclear. This CDR3 has 15 residues. V gave up 4 bases and J gave up 0 bases, with 13 bases separating them. The CDR3: CASSSSLSVSYEQYF. DNA for the CDR3: TGTGCCAGCAGTTCTTCCCTCAGTGTCTCCTACGAGCAGTACTTC.

In the case of this clonotype: A read error may be the cause here, since a much bigger clone is one base away. The chain uses TRBV6-5 and TRBJ1-4, with a tentative D call TRBD1 (6 bases). The germline V gene encodes CDR1 MNHEY and CDR2 SVGAGI. V was trimmed by 5 bases and J by 2 bases, leaving 9 bases between them. The CDR3 contains 14 residues. Here the CDR3 reads CASSRGATNEKLFF. The CDR3 DNA reads TGTGCCAGCAGTCGGGGGGCGACTAATGAAAAACTGTTTTTT.

This clonotype was seen more than once but under ten times. Here the CDR3 DNA reads TGCGCCAGCAGCCAAGATTTTTCCCCAGCCTCTGGAAACACCATATATTTT. This sequence encodes CASSQDFSPASGNTIYF. The J gene is TRBJ1-3, the V gene TRBV4-3, with no clear D. The germline gives CDR1 LGHNA, CDR2 YSLEER. The CDR3 sequence is 17 residues long. The ends were cut back, 0 bases at V and 0 bases at J, with 12 bases in the middle.

The V gene is TRBV4-1, the J gene TRBJ2-5; 7 bases match TRBD2. J lost 9 bases, V lost 1 base, and 11 bases had no gene match. CDR3 length: 15 residues. Germline V gives CDR1 MGHRA, CDR2 YSYEKL. The CDR3 region is CASSQVGLGSEPQYF. CDR3 bases: TGCGCCAGCAGCCAAGTAGGACTAGGATCGGAGCCCCAGTACTTC.

A remark on this clonotype: A read error may produce the germline difference seen at one junction end. This sequence joins TRBV11-2 and TRBJ2-5; D is unresolved. CDR1 is SGHAT, CDR2 FQNNGV, per germline. The CDR3 covers 14 residues. DNA of the CDR3: TGTGCCAGCAGCCCCACCCTGGGGTTGGAGACCCCGTACTTC. It is translated as CASSPTLGLETPYF.

J is TRBJ2-2 and V is TRBV27, with D hard to call. The CDR3 runs 13 residues. Trimming took off 6 bases at V and 6 bases at J, with 11 bases between the two ends. Germline V gene sequence: CDR1 MNHEY, CDR2 SMNVEV (reference sequence). The CDR3, as DNA: TGTGCCAGCAGGTTAGATCGAGCCGGGGAGCTGTTTTTT. The encoded protein is CASRLDRAGELFF.

This clonotype was counted at least ten times. This chain links TRBV30 with TRBJ2-7; possible D gene TRBD1, 5 bases. Trimming removed 0 bases from V and 3 bases from J, with 15 bases in between. The CDR3 length is 15 residues. The germline V gene encodes CDR1 GTSNPN and CDR2 SVGIG (reference sequence). The CDR3: CAWSVRVGVRYEQYF. In DNA form, the CDR3 reads TGTGCCTGGAGTGTACGAGTAGGGGTACGCTACGAGCAGTACTTC.

On this clonotype itself: Sequence at one end of the junction differs from germline and may be a read error. The chain joins TRBV19 to TRBJ2-1; D uncertain. The CDR3 loop spans 13 amino acids. Germline V gene lookup returns CDR1 LNHDA and CDR2 SQIVND (reference sequence). The CDR3 is CASSGLHRNEQSF. CDR3 DNA: TGTGCCAGTAGTGGCCTGCATCGGAATGAGCAGTCCTTC. Looking up the rest from reference TRBV19 and TRBJ2-1 gives the full variable domain: DGGITQSPKYLFRKEGQNVTLSCEQNLNHDAMYWYRQDPGQGLRLIYYSQIVNDFQKGDIAEGYSVSREKKESFPLTVTSAQKNPTAFYLCASSGLHRNEQSFGPGTRLTVL.

The DNA of the CDR3 is TGTGCCAGCAGTTTAGCGGCCTTCACAGATACGCAGTATTTT. This encodes CASSLAAFTDTQYF. V and J are TRBV12-3 or TRBV12-4 and TRBJ2-3; D ambiguous. CDR3 length: 14 residues. Trimming left V 0 bases short and J 2 bases short, with 6 bases between.

The rearrangement joins TRBV18 to TRBJ2-5, with D uncertain. The CDR3 is made up of 15 amino acids. V was trimmed by 3 bases and J by 0 bases, leaving 11 bases between them. The germline V gene encodes CDR1 KGHSH and CDR2 LQKENI. The CDR3 sequence: CASSPGSMYQETQYF. Here the CDR3 DNA reads TGTGCCAGCTCACCGGGCTCCATGTACCAAGAGACCCAGTACTTC.

The chain joins TRBV9 to TRBJ1-1, with D unclear. The CDR3 loop spans 14 amino acids. Germline CDR1 SGDLS, CDR2 YYNGEE. Trimming took 1 base from V and 0 from J, leaving 7 bases between them. CDR3 region: CASSVNSVNTEAFF. CDR3 bases: TGTGCCAGCAGCGTAAATTCAGTGAACACTGAAGCTTTCTTT. The variable domain in full, completed from reference TRBV9 and TRBJ1-1, reads DSGVTQTPKHLITATGQRVTLRCSPRSGDLSVYWYQQSLDQGLQFLIQYYNGEERAKGNILERFSAQQFPDLHSELNLSSLELGDSALYFCASSVNSVNTEAFFGQGTRLTVV.

This clonotype was observed a handful of times. The V call is TRBV3-1, the J call TRBJ2-7; D tentatively reads TRBD1 or TRBD2 (6 bases each). This CDR3 contains 15 residues. Germline V CDR1 and CDR2: LGHDT, YNNKEL (reference sequence). V was shortened by 0 bases and J by 3 bases, with 12 bases between the two germline ends. The CDR3 bases are TGTGCCAGCAGCCAAGATTGGGGGGCGTTCTACGAGCAGTACTTC. Translated: CASSQDWGAFYEQYF.

This clonotype was seen many times. The chain employs TRBV30 and TRBJ2-7, with 8 bases matching TRBD1. This CDR3 is 14 amino acids long. V shed 2 bases and J 4 bases; nucleotides not matched to a gene: 7. Germline V gene data show CDR1 as GTSNPN and CDR2 as SVGIG (reference sequence). The CDR3 here is CAWSRTGLGYEQYF. In DNA, the CDR3 is TGTGCCTGGAGTCGGACAGGGTTAGGGTACGAGCAGTACTTC.

This clonotype was found once. The CDR3 spells CASSYYTGTGDVNTEAFF. CDR3 DNA sequence: TGTGCCAGCAGTTACTACACCGGGACAGGGGACGTGAACACTGAAGCTTTCTTT. J is TRBJ1-1 and V is TRBV6-5; TRBD1 agrees at 10 bases. V shed 1 base and J 0 bases; nucleotides not matched to a gene: 8. Per the germline V gene, CDR1 is MNHEY and CDR2 is SVGAGI. The CDR3 covers 18 residues.

This rearrangement joins TRBV27 to TRBJ1-2; D is unclear. The V and J ends lost 10 bases and 6 bases respectively, with 6 bases between them. Germline lookup yields CDR1 MNHEY and CDR2 SMNVEV (reference sequence). The CDR3 spans 9 residues. The CDR3 bases are TGTGCCAACTGCCATGGCTACACCTTC. Amino acid sequence: CANCHGYTF.

Comment on this clonotype: One end of the junction is discordant with germline, which a read error may explain. V and J are TRBV28 and TRBJ2-7; D is possibly TRBD1 or TRBD2 (5 bases each). This CDR3 spans 14 amino acids. Germline CDR1 and CDR2: MDHEN and SYDVKM. As DNA, the CDR3 is TGTCCCAGCAGTTTTGGGGGAGTCCCAGGGGAGCAGTACTTC. Translating gives CPSSFGGVPGEQYF.

Remarks on this clonotype: With a much larger clone just one base away, this may be a read error. The conserved closing phenylalanine or tryptophan is absent in this CDR3, likely reflecting a read error. This chain uses TRBV4-1 with TRBJ2-3, with a weak D call TRBD2 (7 bases). CDR1 and CDR2 from the germline V gene are MGHRA and YSYEKL. This CDR3 spans 15 amino acids. V shed 0 bases and J shed 4 bases, with 11 bases lying between them. For the CDR3, the DNA is TGCGCCAGCAGCCAAGACCGGGGGGCGTCAGATACGCAGTATTAT. Amino acids: CASSQDRGASDTQYY.

This rearrangement joins TRBV12-3 or TRBV12-4 to TRBJ2-7; unclear D gene. The CDR3 contains 14 residues. The V end lost 5 bases, the J end lost 2 bases, and 13 bases lay between the germline ends. CDR3 DNA sequence: TGTGCCAGCAGTGGGTCGTTGGTACCCTACGAGCAGTACTTC. It is translated as CASSGSLVPYEQYF.